This T cell receptor (beta chain) was sequenced for a study of T cell responses to AZD1222 COVID-19 vaccine (dated by TCRdb to about 2021). Regarding the research as a whole: AZD1222 recipients given second doses at about 4 weeks or at about 12 weeks were pooled, since spike-specific TCR depth and breadth were not found to differ between the two schedules. Enrollment into the trials was organized by age into subgroups of 18-55, 56-69 and 70-plus years, and those subgroups contained roughly 150, 30 and 60 TCR-sequenced participants, respectively. A total of approximately 240 trial participants underwent TCR sequencing, of whom under 220 had received two doses of AZD1222 and some 25 had received two doses of the MenACWY control vaccine. Overall study results and their limits: In the small 56-69-year group, the increase in depth fell short of significance, most likely because of low power. A significant rise in spike-specific TCR breadth and depth was observed after two AZD1222 doses relative to day 0 and relative to MenACWY recipients. Nearly half of unique spike-specific TCRs reportedly recognized epitopes outside regions mutated in the B.1.351 and B.1.1.7 variants. Participants were mostly white British and included more females than males, and it was suggested by the authors that clonal diversity may have been underestimated. Vaccine-associated CD4 TCRs spanned the whole spike protein, with dominant responses in regions 160-218 and 743-854. Conclusions about previously exposed vaccinees are limited, since just a handful of AZD1222 recipients were seropositive for SARS-CoV-2 at baseline. Because no day 14 peak-response samples were available, repertoires were characterized only after the peak T cell response.

Measured from the cysteine to the phenylalanine, the CDR3 is 13 residues long. Only the CDR3 portion is preserved as DNA: 39 bases, with reading frame beginning at the first base. The germline V gene sets CDR1 to SGHRS and CDR2 to YFSETQ. V and J are truncated by 0 bases and 5 bases respectively, leaving an intervening sequence of 8 bases. The CDR3 regions of human TCRbeta chains were analyzed by immunosequencing. On the authors' methods: TCRs in the repertoires were compared against a reference library of SARS-CoV-2-specific TCRs that had been generated with the MIRA antigen-specificity platform. Breadth was defined as the fraction of unique TCRs that were SARS-CoV-2-associated. Depth was defined as the fraction of total T cells that were SARS-CoV-2-associated. Using the MIRA data, every spike-specific TCR was mapped to the spike region that the TCR reacted to and assigned to either a CD4 or a CD8 class. Log10-transformed breadth and depth values were compared by one-way ANOVA with Sidak's multiple comparisons tests. Not all clones reach the TCRdb copy of this immuneACCESS table, which keeps in-frame sequences only. Checked studies attribute under half of the gap to unresolved V genes and leave the rest unexplained. V and J calls and clone size are those listed in that table; D and trimming were worked out from the DNA. In all, the sample holds around 150,000 clones, and about nine tenths of those were seen once. The leading ten clones occupy approximately 5.4% of the sample.

Taken with the paper, the label for time point translates to: baseline before first vaccination. Vaccinee samples were obtained from the UK trials COV001 and COV002, which included a single-blind randomized controlled phase 2/3 trial of AZD1222 (ChAdOx1 nCoV-19) in healthy adults. Trial participant PBMC samples were collected at day 0 and day 28 after the second dose for TCRbeta chain sequencing. As to this clone: There is no known antigen for this receptor. No clone much larger than this one lies a single base away; base qualities are absent.

The clonotype originates from an adult in good health. The sequenced sample was peripheral blood, obtained on day 0 of AZD1222 vaccination. The V and J segments used are TRBV5-1 and TRBJ1-2; the D segment could be TRBD1, given 5 matching bases. The bases are TGCGCCAGCAGCTTGGGGGGGACGTATGGCTACACCTTC. Its protein product is CASSLGGTYGYTF.